Listed below are T cell receptor beta chains from one sample, sequenced in a study of control samples from healthy donors and cancer patients. TCRdb's table, derived via immunoSEQ multiplex PCR, lists solely in-frame clones and lacks some. This table holds some 74,000 clones, nearly 85% found once. The sequenced material came from blood. The receptors shown here come from a man aged 55 to 70 in good health. Both conserved end residues are part of each CDR3. The order of the fields is D gene, J gene, V gene, clone size, CDR3 DNA, CDR3 protein. A D gene is named only where the DNA matches it firmly. Expanded clones are given a class, and other clones once, few, many or no size at all.

D gene: -; J gene: TRBJ1-2; V gene: TRBV28; clone size: -; CDR3 DNA: TGTGCCAGCAGTATTAACTATGGCTACACCTTC; CDR3 protein: CASSINYGYTF
D gene: TRBD2; J gene: TRBJ2-1; V gene: TRBV28; clone size: few; CDR3 DNA: TGTGCCAGCACCAAAGGCGGGAGGGCCAATGAGCAGTTCTTC; CDR3 protein: CASTKGGRANEQFF
D gene: -; J gene: TRBJ2-1; V gene: TRBV5-1; clone size: -; CDR3 DNA: TGCGCCAGCAGCTTGTGGCAGGGCCACAATGAGCAGTTCTTC; CDR3 protein: CASSLWQGHNEQFF
D gene: -; J gene: TRBJ2-5; V gene: TRBV5-1; clone size: -; CDR3 DNA: TGCGCCAGCAGCTTGACCTCGATGGGAGAGACCCAGTACTTC; CDR3 protein: CASSLTSMGETQYF
D gene: TRBD2; J gene: TRBJ2-7; V gene: TRBV4-2; clone size: -; CDR3 DNA: TGTGCCAGCAGCCAAGATCCAGCGGGAGGGCGAAAGGTGTGGGAGCAGTACTTC; CDR3 protein: CASSQDPAGGRKVWEQYF
D gene: -; J gene: TRBJ2-7; V gene: TRBV7-2; clone size: few; CDR3 DNA: TGTGCCAGCAGCCCTTCCTACGAGCAGTACTTC; CDR3 protein: CASSPSYEQYF
D gene: -; J gene: TRBJ1-2; V gene: TRBV12-3/TRBV12-4; clone size: -; CDR3 DNA: TGTGCCAGCAGTCCAGGGTTCAACTATGGCTACACCTTC; CDR3 protein: CASSPGFNYGYTF
D gene: -; J gene: TRBJ1-4; V gene: TRBV5-6; clone size: -; CDR3 DNA: TGTGCCAGCAGCTCCGAGGGGGACTTTAATGAAAAACTGTTTTTT; CDR3 protein: CASSSEGDFNEKLFF
D gene: -; J gene: TRBJ2-7; V gene: TRBV6-6; clone size: -; CDR3 DNA: TGTGCCAGCAGTCCTGGGACCATCCACGAGCAGTACTTC; CDR3 protein: CASSPGTIHEQYF
D gene: TRBD2; J gene: TRBJ2-1; V gene: TRBV3-1/TRBV3-2; clone size: -; CDR3 DNA: TGTGCCAGCGGGAGGGCTAGTGAGCAGTTCTTC; CDR3 protein: CASGRASEQFF
D gene: TRBD1; J gene: TRBJ2-1; V gene: TRBV7-7; clone size: -; CDR3 DNA: TGTGCCAGCAGCTTACCGGGACAGACTGAGCAGTTCTTC; CDR3 protein: CASSLPGQTEQFF
D gene: -; J gene: TRBJ1-5; V gene: TRBV7-2; clone size: -; CDR3 DNA: TGTGCCAGCAGCTTAGTGGGCGGGAATCAGCCCCAGCATTTT; CDR3 protein: CASSLVGGNQPQHF
D gene: -; J gene: TRBJ2-5; V gene: TRBV10-3; clone size: -; CDR3 DNA: TGTGCCATCAGGGACAGATCCCAAGAGACCCAGTACTTC; CDR3 protein: CAIRDRSQETQYF
D gene: -; J gene: TRBJ1-5; V gene: TRBV6-1; clone size: -; CDR3 DNA: TGTGCCAGCAGTGAGTCAGGGTACTTTAATCAGCCCCAGCATTTT; CDR3 protein: CASSESGYFNQPQHF
D gene: -; J gene: TRBJ1-2; V gene: TRBV28; clone size: -; CDR3 DNA: TGTGCCAGCAATACCGGGACTGATTATGGCTACACCTTC; CDR3 protein: CASNTGTDYGYTF
D gene: TRBD2; J gene: TRBJ2-4; V gene: TRBV18; clone size: -; CDR3 DNA: TGTGCCAGCTCACCACCACTAGCGCAAAACATTCAGTACTTC; CDR3 protein: CASSPPLAQNIQYF
D gene: TRBD2; J gene: TRBJ2-2; V gene: TRBV27; clone size: once; CDR3 DNA: TGTGCCAGCAGCCGACTAGCGGACCCCACCGGGGAGCTGTTTTTT; CDR3 protein: CASSRLADPTGELFF
D gene: TRBD1; J gene: TRBJ2-1; V gene: TRBV27; clone size: -; CDR3 DNA: TGTGCCAGCGCGGGACAGGGGGCTAGTCCTGCAGGATCCAATGAGCAGTTCTTC; CDR3 protein: CASAGQGASPAGSNEQFF
D gene: -; J gene: TRBJ2-1; V gene: TRBV10-3; clone size: -; CDR3 DNA: TGTGCCATCAGTGATCTTAGCGGTTCCTACAATGAGCAGTTCTTC; CDR3 protein: CAISDLSGSYNEQFF
D gene: -; J gene: TRBJ1-6; V gene: TRBV5-4; clone size: -; CDR3 DNA: TGTGCCAGCAGCTTCCCGAATTCACCCCTCCACTTT; CDR3 protein: CASSFPNSPLHF
D gene: -; J gene: TRBJ2-5; V gene: TRBV28; clone size: few; CDR3 DNA: TGTGCCAGCAGTTTATTGGACGGCTTACAGTACTTC; CDR3 protein: CASSLLDGLQYF
D gene: TRBD1; J gene: TRBJ2-5; V gene: TRBV6-2/TRBV6-3; clone size: once; CDR3 DNA: TGTGCCACCAGCCGAAGGGGGCGTCCCGAAGAGACCCAGTACTTC; CDR3 protein: CATSRRGRPEETQYF
D gene: -; J gene: TRBJ2-1; V gene: TRBV7-2; clone size: -; CDR3 DNA: TGTGCCAGCAGCCCTGGCTCCTACAATGAGCAGTTCTTC; CDR3 protein: CASSPGSYNEQFF
D gene: -; J gene: TRBJ1-2; V gene: TRBV19; clone size: -; CDR3 DNA: TGTGCCAGTAGTACCAGGAGGCCCCGAATCGGGGACCTCCCTTATGGCTACACCTTC; CDR3 protein: CASSTRRPRIGDLPYGYTF
D gene: TRBD1; J gene: TRBJ2-2; V gene: TRBV28; clone size: -; CDR3 DNA: TGTGCCAGCAGTTGGGGCAGGGGGCGGCCGAACACCGGGGAGCTGTTTTTT; CDR3 protein: CASSWGRGRPNTGELFF
D gene: -; J gene: TRBJ2-2; V gene: TRBV30; clone size: -; CDR3 DNA: TGTGCCTGGAGTAAAGATTCTGGGAACACCGGGGAGCTGTTTTTT; CDR3 protein: CAWSKDSGNTGELFF
D gene: TRBD1; J gene: TRBJ1-5; V gene: TRBV28; clone size: -; CDR3 DNA: TGTGCCAGCAGTTCGGGATCAGGGGGCTTAGGTTATCAGCCCCAGCATTTT; CDR3 protein: CASSSGSGGLGYQPQHF
D gene: TRBD1; J gene: TRBJ2-1; V gene: TRBV6-5; clone size: -; CDR3 DNA: TGTGCCAGCAGGGGACAGGGGGTCCTTTACAATGAGCAGTTCTTC; CDR3 protein: CASRGQGVLYNEQFF
D gene: -; J gene: TRBJ2-2; V gene: TRBV5-4; clone size: -; CDR3 DNA: TGTGCCAGCAGCTCACAAGCCGGTTTGGGAACCGGGGAGCTGTTTTTT; CDR3 protein: CASSSQAGLGTGELFF
D gene: TRBD1; J gene: TRBJ1-1; V gene: TRBV28; clone size: -; CDR3 DNA: TGTGCCAGCAGTACCGCCGGGACAGGGGGGACTGAAGCTTTCTTT; CDR3 protein: CASSTAGTGGTEAFF
D gene: TRBD2; J gene: TRBJ2-1; V gene: TRBV4-1; clone size: -; CDR3 DNA: TGCGCCAGCAGCCAAGGTCTGGCGGGAGTTCATGATGAGCAGTTCTTC; CDR3 protein: CASSQGLAGVHDEQFF
D gene: -; J gene: TRBJ1-2; V gene: TRBV5-1; clone size: -; CDR3 DNA: TGCGCCAGCAGCCAGGGTAACTATGGCTACACCTTC; CDR3 protein: CASSQGNYGYTF
D gene: -; J gene: TRBJ2-4; V gene: TRBV7-2; clone size: -; CDR3 DNA: TGTGCCAGCAGCTTAGAACAGGGAGGGGCCAAAAACATTCAGTACTTC; CDR3 protein: CASSLEQGGAKNIQYF
D gene: TRBD2; J gene: TRBJ2-3; V gene: TRBV5-4; clone size: -; CDR3 DNA: TGTGCCAGCAGCCGGGGGACTAGCGGGAGAGCCCCGGCAGATACGCAGTATTTT; CDR3 protein: CASSRGTSGRAPADTQYF
D gene: -; J gene: TRBJ1-2; V gene: TRBV25-1; clone size: -; CDR3 DNA: TGTGCCAGCAGTGATTTGCGCAGCCCCGTGCATGGCTACACCTTC; CDR3 protein: CASSDLRSPVHGYTF
D gene: -; J gene: TRBJ2-7; V gene: TRBV15; clone size: -; CDR3 DNA: TGTGCCACCAGCAGAGAGACAGACCGTTCCTCCTACGAGCAGTACTTC; CDR3 protein: CATSRETDRSSYEQYF
D gene: -; J gene: TRBJ1-2; V gene: TRBV7-2; clone size: -; CDR3 DNA: TGTGCCAGCAGCCAGCGGGGGGTAAGGGATGGCTACACCTTC; CDR3 protein: CASSQRGVRDGYTF
D gene: -; J gene: TRBJ1-5; V gene: TRBV10-2; clone size: -; CDR3 DNA: TGCGCCAGCAGTACCGGCCAGGGGTTGCCCCAGCATTTT; CDR3 protein: CASSTGQGLPQHF
D gene: -; J gene: TRBJ2-7; V gene: TRBV6-2/TRBV6-3; clone size: -; CDR3 DNA: TGTGCCAGCAGTCAGCAGGTATACGAGCAGTACTTC; CDR3 protein: CASSQQVYEQYF
D gene: TRBD1; J gene: TRBJ2-6; V gene: TRBV30; clone size: -; CDR3 DNA: TGTGCCTTTGACAGGGCTGGGGCCAACGTCCTGACTTTC; CDR3 protein: CAFDRAGANVLTF
D gene: -; J gene: TRBJ2-7; V gene: TRBV6-6; clone size: -; CDR3 DNA: TGTGCCAGCAGTTACCCGACCCCAGCGCCCGAGCAGTACTTC; CDR3 protein: CASSYPTPAPEQYF
D gene: -; J gene: TRBJ1-2; V gene: TRBV6-2/TRBV6-3; clone size: -; CDR3 DNA: TGTGCCAGCAGTAGTAGGGGTGCCGGCGGCTACACCTTC; CDR3 protein: CASSSRGAGGYTF
D gene: -; J gene: TRBJ2-7; V gene: TRBV19; clone size: -; CDR3 DNA: TGTGCCAGTACCCGGGACTCACTCTCCTACGAGCAGTACTTC; CDR3 protein: CASTRDSLSYEQYF
D gene: -; J gene: TRBJ2-3; V gene: TRBV13; clone size: -; CDR3 DNA: TGTGCCAGCAGCTTACCGGGACTCACAGATACGCAGTATTTT; CDR3 protein: CASSLPGLTDTQYF
D gene: -; J gene: TRBJ1-1; V gene: TRBV7-2; clone size: few; CDR3 DNA: TGTGCCAGCAGCTTAGGAGAGCAGTTGGAAGCTTTCTTT; CDR3 protein: CASSLGEQLEAFF
D gene: TRBD2; J gene: TRBJ2-1; V gene: TRBV7-6; clone size: few; CDR3 DNA: TGTGCCAGCATCCAAAATAGCGGGAGAGGCAATGAGCAGTTCTTC; CDR3 protein: CASIQNSGRGNEQFF
D gene: TRBD1; J gene: TRBJ1-1; V gene: TRBV5-4; clone size: -; CDR3 DNA: TGTGCCAGCAGCACCCCGACAGGGGGCGAGTCGAACACTGAAGCTTTCTTT; CDR3 protein: CASSTPTGGESNTEAFF
D gene: TRBD1; J gene: TRBJ2-5; V gene: TRBV5-4; clone size: -; CDR3 DNA: TGTGCCAGCAGCCGGGACAGGGCGGAGACCCAGTACTTC; CDR3 protein: CASSRDRAETQYF
D gene: TRBD2; J gene: TRBJ2-1; V gene: TRBV29-1; clone size: -; CDR3 DNA: TGCAGCGTTGGCATGGCGAGGACTAGTGACAATGAGCAGTTCTTC; CDR3 protein: CSVGMARTSDNEQFF
D gene: -; J gene: TRBJ2-3; V gene: TRBV29-1; clone size: few; CDR3 DNA: TGCAGCGTTGTTGGGGGAGAGATGGATTCCACAGATACGCAGTATTTT; CDR3 protein: CSVVGGEMDSTDTQYF
D gene: TRBD1; J gene: TRBJ2-7; V gene: TRBV7-2; clone size: -; CDR3 DNA: TGTGCCAGCAGCTTAGCAACGACAGGGGTTGACGAGCAGTACTTC; CDR3 protein: CASSLATTGVDEQYF
D gene: -; J gene: TRBJ1-6; V gene: TRBV30; clone size: few; CDR3 DNA: TGTGCCTGGAGTGTACGGGGGACATATAATTCACCCCTCCACTTT; CDR3 protein: CAWSVRGTYNSPLHF
D gene: -; J gene: TRBJ1-6; V gene: TRBV12-3/TRBV12-4; clone size: -; CDR3 DNA: TGTGCCAGCAGGTACTCTACAGTTAGGCCCCTCCACTTT; CDR3 protein: CASRYSTVRPLHF
D gene: TRBD2; J gene: TRBJ2-7; V gene: TRBV27; clone size: once; CDR3 DNA: TGTGCCACTAACCCTGGCGGGGGACACGAGCAGTACTTC; CDR3 protein: CATNPGGGHEQYF
D gene: -; J gene: TRBJ2-1; V gene: TRBV4-3; clone size: -; CDR3 DNA: TGCGCCAGCAGCCGTAGTGCGGGGACACGCTACAATGAGCAGTTCTTC; CDR3 protein: CASSRSAGTRYNEQFF
D gene: -; J gene: TRBJ2-7; V gene: TRBV2; clone size: -; CDR3 DNA: TGTGCCACCTCTCCAGGGAGAGGGTACGAGCAGTACTTC; CDR3 protein: CATSPGRGYEQYF
D gene: -; J gene: TRBJ2-6; V gene: TRBV9; clone size: -; CDR3 DNA: TGTGCCAGCAGCGGACGGGACTGGGGGACGGTAGGGGCCAACGTCCTGACTTTC; CDR3 protein: CASSGRDWGTVGANVLTF